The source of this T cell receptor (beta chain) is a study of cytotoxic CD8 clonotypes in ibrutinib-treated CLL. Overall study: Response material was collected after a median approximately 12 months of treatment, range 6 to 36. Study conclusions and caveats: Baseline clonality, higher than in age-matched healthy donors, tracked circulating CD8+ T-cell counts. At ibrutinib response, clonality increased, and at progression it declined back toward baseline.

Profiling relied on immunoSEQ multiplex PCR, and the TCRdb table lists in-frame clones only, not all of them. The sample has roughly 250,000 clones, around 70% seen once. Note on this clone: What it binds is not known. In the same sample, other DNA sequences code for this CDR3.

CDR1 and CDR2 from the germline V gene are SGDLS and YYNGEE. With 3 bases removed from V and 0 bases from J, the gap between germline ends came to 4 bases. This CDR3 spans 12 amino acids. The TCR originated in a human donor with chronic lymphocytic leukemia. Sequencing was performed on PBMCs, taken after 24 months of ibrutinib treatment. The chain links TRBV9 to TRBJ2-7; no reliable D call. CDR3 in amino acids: CASSASSYEQYF. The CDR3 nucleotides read TGTGCCAGCAGCGCTTCCTCCTACGAGCAGTACTTC.